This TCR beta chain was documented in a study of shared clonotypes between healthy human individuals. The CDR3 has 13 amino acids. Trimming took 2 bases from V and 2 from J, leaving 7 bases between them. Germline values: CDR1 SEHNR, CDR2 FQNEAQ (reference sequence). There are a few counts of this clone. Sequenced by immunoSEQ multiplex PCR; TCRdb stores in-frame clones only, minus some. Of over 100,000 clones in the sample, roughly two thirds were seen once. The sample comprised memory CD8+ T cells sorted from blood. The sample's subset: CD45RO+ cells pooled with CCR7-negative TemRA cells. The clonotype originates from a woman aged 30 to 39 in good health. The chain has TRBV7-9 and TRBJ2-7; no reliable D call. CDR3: CASSLSTTYEQYF. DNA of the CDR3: TGTGCCAGCAGCTTAAGTACAACCTACGAGCAGTACTTC. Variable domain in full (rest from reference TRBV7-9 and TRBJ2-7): DTGVSQNPRHKITKRGQNVTFRCDPISEHNRLYWYRQTLGQGPEFLTYFQNEAQLEKSRLLSDRFSAERPKGSFSTLEIQRTEQGDSAMYLCASSLSTTYEQYFGPGTRLTVT.